The rows below give T cell receptor beta chains drawn from one sample of a study of Graves' ophthalmopathy and Graves' hyperthyroidism. TCRdb re-called the multiplex PCR reads through MiXCR, storing one row per CDR3 protein. The data contain 650,000 to 900,000 distinct CDR3 sequences, around 40% of them singletons. Sequences were obtained from peripheral blood. These receptors were collected from an adult man with Graves' ophthalmopathy. Both conserved end residues are part of each CDR3. D genes are given only for firm matches. Where a row states a size, it is once, few, many or the class of an expanded clone; other rows omit it.

j_call: TRBJ1-1; clone_size: -; v_call: TRBV12-3/TRBV12-4; d_call: -; cdr3_nt: TGTGCCAGCAGCTTGCATAACACTGAAGCTTTCTTT; cdr3_aa: CASSLHNTEAFF
j_call: TRBJ1-1; clone_size: -; v_call: TRBV20-1; d_call: -; cdr3_nt: TGCAGTGCTTCCGGGACTAGCGAGAACACTGAAGCTTTCTTT; cdr3_aa: CSASGTSENTEAFF
j_call: TRBJ1-1; clone_size: -; v_call: TRBV19; d_call: -; cdr3_nt: TGTGCCAGTAGTTATACGGGACAAAGCACTGAAGCTTTCTTT; cdr3_aa: CASSYTGQSTEAFF
j_call: TRBJ2-7; clone_size: many; v_call: TRBV5-1; d_call: TRBD2; cdr3_nt: TGCGCCAGCAGGGAGACTAGCGGGAGTATAGGCGAGCAGTACTTC; cdr3_aa: CASRETSGSIGEQYF
j_call: TRBJ1-2; clone_size: -; v_call: TRBV29-1; d_call: -; cdr3_nt: TGCAGCAGTAGACAGGCGATCAACTATGGCTACACCTTC; cdr3_aa: CSSRQAINYGYTF
j_call: TRBJ1-5; clone_size: -; v_call: TRBV24-1; d_call: TRBD1; cdr3_nt: TGTGCCTCCCCCGCTGGGACAGGGAATCAGCCCCAGCATTTT; cdr3_aa: CASPAGTGNQPQHF
j_call: TRBJ2-3; clone_size: -; v_call: TRBV10-3; d_call: -; cdr3_nt: TGTGCCAGCAGTCCGTCGGGGGGCACAGATACGCAGTATTTT; cdr3_aa: CASSPSGGTDTQYF
j_call: TRBJ2-5; clone_size: -; v_call: TRBV7-2; d_call: -; cdr3_nt: TGTGCCAGCAGCTCCCAAGCGCGTGCCTTAAAAGAGACCCAGTACTTC; cdr3_aa: CASSSQARALKETQYF
j_call: TRBJ1-1; clone_size: -; v_call: TRBV11-1; d_call: TRBD1; cdr3_nt: TGCGCCAGCAGCCTCGTCCCGGGACAGACACCGAATGAAGCTTTCTTT; cdr3_aa: CASSLVPGQTPNEAFF
j_call: TRBJ2-7; clone_size: few; v_call: TRBV12-3/TRBV12-4; d_call: -; cdr3_nt: TGTGCCAGCAGCCCTCACCGAGGGGGGGTAACCAGCTCCTACGAGCAGTACTTC; cdr3_aa: CASSPHRGGVTSSYEQYF
j_call: TRBJ1-1; clone_size: -; v_call: TRBV7-3; d_call: -; cdr3_nt: TGCGCCAGCAGCCAAGCAGTAGGCCAGTCCACTGAAGCTTTCTTT; cdr3_aa: CASSQAVGQSTEAFF
j_call: TRBJ1-5; clone_size: -; v_call: TRBV10-2; d_call: -; cdr3_nt: TGCGCCAGCAGTGACCCGCCTGCAGGTACTCTTAGCAATCAGCCCCAGCATTTT; cdr3_aa: CASSDPPAGTLSNQPQHF
j_call: TRBJ2-5; clone_size: -; v_call: TRBV10-3; d_call: -; cdr3_nt: TGTGCCATCAGTGTAACCGGGGGAACCCAGTACTTC; cdr3_aa: CAISVTGGTQYF
j_call: TRBJ2-5; clone_size: -; v_call: TRBV7-9; d_call: -; cdr3_nt: TGTGCCAGCAGCTGGCTACGCGGGGGCATCCAAGAGACCCAGTACTTC; cdr3_aa: CASSWLRGGIQETQYF
j_call: TRBJ1-2; clone_size: many; v_call: TRBV7-9; d_call: -; cdr3_nt: TGTGCCAGCAGCTTAACCAGGGGCTATGGCTACACCTTC; cdr3_aa: CASSLTRGYGYTF
j_call: TRBJ1-5; clone_size: -; v_call: TRBV9; d_call: -; cdr3_nt: TGTGCCAGCTCCCGGACACGGGGAGGCAATCAGCCCCAGCATTTT; cdr3_aa: CASSRTRGGNQPQHF
j_call: TRBJ1-1; clone_size: few; v_call: TRBV11-2; d_call: -; cdr3_nt: TGTGCCAGCAGCTTAGGTCCCTTCCGGATGGGGGACGCTGAAGCTTTCTTT; cdr3_aa: CASSLGPFRMGDAEAFF
j_call: TRBJ1-3; clone_size: -; v_call: TRBV19; d_call: -; cdr3_nt: TGTGCCAGTAGTACGGAGATCTCTGGAAACACCATATATTTT; cdr3_aa: CASSTEISGNTIYF
j_call: TRBJ1-4; clone_size: -; v_call: TRBV9; d_call: -; cdr3_nt: TGTGCCAGCAGCCCCCGGTCCGGGGGTGAAAAACTGTTTTTT; cdr3_aa: CASSPRSGGEKLFF
j_call: TRBJ1-2; clone_size: many; v_call: TRBV19; d_call: -; cdr3_nt: TGTGCCAGTAGTATAGGGACAACATCCAACTATGGCTACACCTTC; cdr3_aa: CASSIGTTSNYGYTF
j_call: TRBJ1-1; clone_size: -; v_call: TRBV6-5; d_call: -; cdr3_nt: TGTGCCATTCCAACTGGCACTGAAGCTTTCTTT; cdr3_aa: CAIPTGTEAFF
j_call: TRBJ2-5; clone_size: many; v_call: TRBV7-7; d_call: -; cdr3_nt: TGTGCTAGCAGCTTAGACGCAGGGTCTAGAGAGACCCAGTACTTC; cdr3_aa: CASSLDAGSRETQYF
j_call: TRBJ1-3; clone_size: many; v_call: TRBV10-3; d_call: -; cdr3_nt: TGTGCCATCAGTGCGGACAGCTCTGGAAACACCATATATTTT; cdr3_aa: CAISADSSGNTIYF
j_call: TRBJ2-7; clone_size: -; v_call: TRBV10-3; d_call: -; cdr3_nt: TGTGCCAGCAGTTGCTCGATAGGGGATGAGCAGTACTTC; cdr3_aa: CASSCSIGDEQYF
j_call: TRBJ2-3; clone_size: -; v_call: TRBV4-2; d_call: -; cdr3_nt: TGTGCCAGCAGCAGTTCCAGGGTGGGGGCAAGCACAGATACGCAGTATTTT; cdr3_aa: CASSSSRVGASTDTQYF
j_call: TRBJ1-4; clone_size: -; v_call: TRBV12-3/TRBV12-4; d_call: TRBD1; cdr3_nt: TGTGCCAGCAACAGCAGGGGGTCTGAAAAACTGTTTTTT; cdr3_aa: CASNSRGSEKLFF
j_call: TRBJ1-1; clone_size: many; v_call: TRBV29-1; d_call: -; cdr3_nt: TGCAGCTCGATAGAGAGGGTGGGGAGGACTGAAGCTTTCTTT; cdr3_aa: CSSIERVGRTEAFF
j_call: TRBJ1-2; clone_size: -; v_call: TRBV7-9; d_call: TRBD1; cdr3_nt: TGTGCCAGCAGCTTCGGGACAGGGAGCGATGGCTACACCTTC; cdr3_aa: CASSFGTGSDGYTF
j_call: TRBJ2-7; clone_size: -; v_call: TRBV12-3/TRBV12-4; d_call: TRBD2; cdr3_nt: TGTGCCAGCAGTCCCCAAAAGCCAGCGGGAGTGTTATACGAGCAGTACTTC; cdr3_aa: CASSPQKPAGVLYEQYF
j_call: TRBJ2-5; clone_size: many; v_call: TRBV14; d_call: -; cdr3_nt: TGTGCCAGCAGCCGTCGGTCAGGGGGGCAAGAGACCCAGTACTTC; cdr3_aa: CASSRRSGGQETQYF
j_call: TRBJ2-5; clone_size: many; v_call: TRBV10-3; d_call: -; cdr3_nt: TGTGCCATCAGTGAAGGGGAGGAGACCCAGTACTTC; cdr3_aa: CAISEGEETQYF
j_call: TRBJ2-7; clone_size: -; v_call: TRBV5-1; d_call: -; cdr3_nt: TGCGCCAGCAGCTTGGTCGAAAGGGGGGTCTACGAGCAGTACTTC; cdr3_aa: CASSLVERGVYEQYF
j_call: TRBJ2-7; clone_size: many; v_call: TRBV2; d_call: TRBD1; cdr3_nt: TGTGCCAGCAGAGGGACAGGGGTCTACGAGCAGTACTTC; cdr3_aa: CASRGTGVYEQYF
j_call: TRBJ1-5; clone_size: -; v_call: TRBV7-9; d_call: -; cdr3_nt: TGTGCCAGCAGCTCCGGACAGAATAGCATTCAGCCCCAGCATTTT; cdr3_aa: CASSSGQNSIQPQHF
j_call: TRBJ2-7; clone_size: -; v_call: TRBV20-1; d_call: TRBD2; cdr3_nt: TGCAGTGCTAGAAGGACTAGCGACTACGAGCAGTACTTC; cdr3_aa: CSARRTSDYEQYF
j_call: TRBJ2-5; clone_size: -; v_call: TRBV15; d_call: -; cdr3_nt: TGTGCCACCAGCAGAGATACGTTAGGGGGAAGTCAGCCCCAGTACTTC; cdr3_aa: CATSRDTLGGSQPQYF
j_call: TRBJ1-2; clone_size: -; v_call: TRBV7-9; d_call: TRBD1; cdr3_nt: TGTGCCAGCAGCCTGGGACAGGGTGTGAACTATGGCTACACCTTC; cdr3_aa: CASSLGQGVNYGYTF